This TCR beta chain was identified in a study of T cell repertoires in cytomegalovirus infection. Each CDR3 protein gets one entry after TCRdb re-called the reads with MiXCR. The sample lists around 430,000 distinct CDR3 sequences, about 42% occurring once. V shed 4 bases and J shed 0 bases, with 14 bases lying between them. The CDR3 consists of 16 residues. Looked up from germline, CDR1 is SGHAT and CDR2 is FQNNGV. This clonotype was picked up a small number of times. The antigen remains undetermined. This clonotype originated in a human donor in good health (CMV status not recorded). Some clones in this sample may be carry-over from other donors' samples. The input for sequencing was cultured PBMCs, taken from culture after CMV antigen stimulation. The V gene is TRBV11-2, the J gene TRBJ2-3; no definite D call. CDR3 DNA: TGTGCCAGCAGCTCACCCAAATATCCTAGCACAGATACGCAGTATTTT. Translating gives CASSSPKYPSTDTQYF. The full variable domain, completed using reference TRBV11-2 and TRBJ2-3, is EAGVAQSPRYKIIEKRQSVAFWCNPISGHATLYWYQQILGQGPKLLIQFQNNGVVDDSQLPKDRFSAERLKGVDSTLKIQPAKLEDSAVYLCASSSPKYPSTDTQYFGPGTRLTVL.